This passage covers 27 T cell receptor beta chains from one sample sequenced in a study of post-analysis software for immune sequencing data. These TCRs' antigens remain unknown. Overall study results and limits: There were roughly 5 TRBV segments more frequent in patients than controls, and TRBV5-6, TRBV5-1 and TRBV20-1 were among them.

The TCR beta cDNA libraries carried unique molecular identifiers. TCRdb itself ran the PCR reads through MiXCR, one entry per CDR3 protein. The table lists roughly 800,000 distinct CDR3 sequences, approximately 57% of them singletons. Source material: blood. These receptors were obtained from a girl between 5 and 17 years old with multiple sclerosis.

This clonotype has only a few counts. The chain combines TRBV7-4 with TRBJ2-5; D is uncertain. The CDR3 is 13 amino acids. The germline V gene has CDR1 SGHVT and CDR2 SQSDAQ. V was pared by 5 bases and J by 5 bases, with 12 bases between. The DNA of the CDR3 is TGTGCCAGCAGCCCCACTCCCGGGGAGACCCAGTACTTC. It translates to CASSPTPGETQYF.

The V and J genes are TRBV18 and TRBJ2-7; TRBD1 might be the D (6 bases). V was shortened by 4 bases and J by 6 bases, with 13 bases between the two germline ends. Germline assignment: CDR1 KGHSH and CDR2 LQKENI. The CDR3 sequence is 13 residues long. The CDR3 DNA sequence: TGTGCCAGCTCACTATACAGGGCTTCCGAGCAGTACTTC. This encodes CASSLYRASEQYF.

The chain recombines TRBV2 with TRBJ2-7; possible D gene TRBD2, 5 bases. This CDR3 is built from 13 residues. With 7 bases removed from V and 0 bases from J, the gap between germline ends came to 10 bases. Germline loops: CDR1 SNHLY, CDR2 FYNNEI. CDR3 bases: TGTGCCAGCACCGGACTCGGCTCCTACGAGCAGTACTTC. It codes for CASTGLGSYEQYF. Looking up the rest from reference TRBV2 and TRBJ2-7 gives the full variable domain: EPEVTQTPSHQVTQMGQEVILRCVPISNHLYFYWYRQILGQKVEFLVSFYNNEISEKSEIFDDQFSVERPDGSNFTLKIRSTKLEDSAMYFCASTGLGSYEQYFGPGTRLTVT.

The rearrangement links TRBV9 to TRBJ1-2; 12 nucleotides line up with TRBD1. CDR1 and CDR2 (germline): SGDLS, YYNGEE. J was trimmed by 5 bases and V by 3 bases; bases with no gene match: 11. The CDR3 has 17 amino acids. In DNA, the CDR3 is TGTGCCAGCAGCGCCGGAGACGGGACAGGGGGCGCTTATGGCTACACCTTC. As protein: CASSAGDGTGGAYGYTF.

This clonotype appeared a single time. This chain uses TRBV24-1 with TRBJ2-1, with D maybe TRBD2 (5 bases). The CDR3 length is 17 residues. Germline V CDR1 and CDR2: KGHDR, SFDVKD. Trimming took 2 bases from V and 5 from J, leaving 18 bases between them. This CDR3 is CATSDSGTPAADNEQFF. In nucleotides, the CDR3 is TGTGCCACCAGTGATTCTGGTACTCCAGCGGCGGACAATGAGCAGTTCTTC.

The V call is TRBV20-1, the J call TRBJ2-1, with unresolved D. V was shortened by 3 bases and J by 8 bases, with 11 bases between the two germline ends. CDR1 is DFQATT, CDR2 SNEGSKA, per germline (reference sequence). This CDR3 has 12 amino acids. The CDR3 bases are TGCAGTGCTAGTTCTCCCGTCGATGAGCAGTTCTTC. Translation: CSASSPVDEQFF.

V and J are TRBV24-1 and TRBJ2-3; TRBD1 aligns across 7 bases. V gave up 4 bases and J gave up 2 bases; unmatched junction bases: 5. CDR1 is KGHDR, CDR2 SFDVKD, per germline. The CDR3 extends over 15 amino acids. The CDR3 sequence: CATSDPGQPTDTQYF. CDR3 nucleotides: TGTGCCACCAGTGACCCGGGACAGCCCACAGATACGCAGTATTTT.

The V and J genes are TRBV11-1 and TRBJ2-4; tentatively, D is TRBD2 (5 bases). TRBJ2-7 explains the end of the DNA better; the J call may be wrong. CDR3 length: 16 residues. The germline V gene has CDR1 SGHAT and CDR2 FQDESV (reference sequence). The CDR3 here is CASSPLSASPGYEQYF. In DNA, the CDR3 is TGTGCCAGCAGCCCCCTCAGCGCTAGCCCGGGGTACGAGCAGTACTTC.

This clonotype was seen more than once but under ten times. The gene calls are TRBV12-3 or TRBV12-4 and TRBJ2-4; D is uncertain. V lost 6 bases, J lost 0 bases, and 15 bases lay in between. The length of the CDR3 is 16 residues. This CDR3 reads CASSIRQVLAKNIQYF. In DNA form, the CDR3 reads TGTGCCAGCAGCATCCGACAAGTCCTAGCCAAAAACATTCAGTACTTC.

This rearrangement joins TRBV5-1 to TRBJ1-2; 10 bases are a match to TRBD1. V shed 4 bases and J 2 bases; nucleotides not matched to a gene: 8. CDR1 and CDR2 from the germline V gene are SGHRS and YFSETQ. CDR3 size: 16 residues. DNA for the CDR3: TGCGCCAGCAGCCTGGGACAGGGGACTTCAAACTATGGCTACACCTTC. This codes for CASSLGQGTSNYGYTF. Based on the CDR3 plus reference TRBV5-1 and TRBJ1-2, the full variable domain is KAGVTQTPRYLIKTRGQQVTLSCSPISGHRSVSWYQQTPGQGLQFLFEYFSETQRNKGNFPGRFSGRQFSNSRSEMNVSTLELGDSALYLCASSLGQGTSNYGYTFGSGTRLTVV.

The genes are TRBV20-1 and TRBJ1-6; 9 bases map to TRBD1. V shed 0 bases, J shed 1 base, and the junction held 1 base outside the gene matches. Germline CDR1 and CDR2: DFQATT and SNEGSKA (reference sequence). The CDR3 consists of 16 residues. The CDR3 region is CSAREQGASYNSPLHF. The CDR3 nucleotides are TGCAGTGCTAGAGAACAGGGGGCTTCCTATAATTCACCCCTCCACTTT.

The V and J genes are TRBV7-3 and TRBJ2-7; D unresolved. There are 17 residues in the CDR3. V gave up 1 base and J gave up 1 base, with 17 bases separating them. Per the germline V gene, CDR1 is SGHTA and CDR2 is FQGTGA. The CDR3 DNA sequence: TGTGCCAGCAGCTTAAAGCCAGTCCAAACAGAGTCCTACGAGCAGTACTTC. Protein product: CASSLKPVQTESYEQYF.

This clonotype was counted between two and nine times. V and J are TRBV7-9 and TRBJ2-7, with 8 positions matching TRBD1. J was trimmed by 2 bases and V by 7 bases; bases with no gene match: 4. The V gene's germline CDR1 is SEHNR and CDR2 FQNEAQ (reference sequence). The CDR3 has 13 amino acids. In nucleotides, the CDR3 is TGTGCCAGCACCGCGGGACAGGCCTACGAGCAGTACTTC. This translates into CASTAGQAYEQYF.

This chain connects TRBV2 to TRBJ2-7, with 13 bases aligning to TRBD2. This CDR3 spans 15 amino acids. Germline V gives CDR1 SNHLY, CDR2 FYNNEI. V shed 10 bases and J 2 bases; nucleotides not matched to a gene: 8. CDR3 nucleotides: TGTGCCACCAGGACTAGCGGGGGCGAAACCTACGAGCAGTACTTC. It encodes CATRTSGGETYEQYF.

V is TRBV2 and J is TRBJ2-3; D may correspond to TRBD1 or TRBD2 (5 bases each). Trimming removed 0 bases from V and 2 bases from J, with 12 bases in between. Looked up from germline, CDR1 is SNHLY and CDR2 is FYNNEI. The CDR3 has 16 amino acids. This CDR3 reads CASSEAPGTPTDTQYF. CDR3 nucleotides: TGTGCCAGCAGTGAAGCCCCCGGGACCCCCACAGATACGCAGTATTTT. Full variable domain (remainder filled in from reference TRBV2 and TRBJ2-3): EPEVTQTPSHQVTQMGQEVILRCVPISNHLYFYWYRQILGQKVEFLVSFYNNEISEKSEIFDDQFSVERPDGSNFTLKIRSTKLEDSAMYFCASSEAPGTPTDTQYFGPGTRLTVL.

The V and J genes are TRBV20-1 and TRBJ1-5; D remains ambiguous. Trimming took 5 bases from V and 0 from J, leaving 5 bases between them. From germline, CDR1 is DFQATT and CDR2 SNEGSKA (reference sequence). This CDR3 comprises 12 residues. The CDR3 loop reads CSARPSNQPQHF. The CDR3, as DNA: TGCAGTGCTCGACCTAGCAATCAGCCCCAGCATTTT.

This sequence joins TRBV29-1 and TRBJ1-5; D possibly corresponds to TRBD1 (6 bases). The germline V and J ends were trimmed by 4 bases and 3 bases, with 10 bases remaining between them. Germline CDR1 is SQVTM and CDR2 is ANQGSEA. The CDR3 is 13 amino acids. The DNA of the CDR3 is TGCAGCGTTGGGAGGGACAACAATCAGCCCCAGCATTTT. Translated: CSVGRDNNQPQHF.

The CDR3: CASSNREGVIRGQYF. CDR3 nucleotides: TGTGCCAGCAGCAACAGGGAAGGGGTTATCCGCGGACAGTACTTC. The rearrangement uses TRBV2 and TRBJ2-5; D possibly corresponds to TRBD1 (6 bases). The germline CDR1 and CDR2 sequences are SNHLY and FYNNEI. This CDR3 is 15 amino acids long. V lost 6 bases, J lost 11 bases, and 25 bases lay in between.

This clonotype was picked up a small number of times. V usage is TRBV6-1 and J usage is TRBJ2-1, with TRBD2 matching 11 bases. Germline values: CDR1 MNHNS, CDR2 SASEGT. CDR3 length: 14 amino acids. J was trimmed by 15 bases and V by 5 bases; bases with no gene match: 12. The CDR3 region has the DNA TGTGCCAGCAGTCTAAAAGGAACTAGCGGGAGATGGTTCTTC. Encoded protein: CASSLKGTSGRWFF.

The CDR3 DNA is TGTGCCAGCAGATCCTCGGGGGTAACCGGGGAGCTGTTTTTT. The encoded protein is CASRSSGVTGELFF. The chain carries TRBV12-3 or TRBV12-4 and TRBJ2-2; possibly TRBD2 for D (6 bases). The CDR3 spans 14 residues. Deletions cut 6 bases from V and 5 bases from J, with 13 bases between.

The gene calls are TRBV29-1 and TRBJ2-4; either TRBD1 or TRBD2 may supply D (6 bases each). Per the germline V gene, CDR1 is SQVTM and CDR2 is ANQGSEA. Trimming stripped 3 bases from V and 13 bases from J, with 13 bases between. The CDR3 is 11 residues long. The CDR3 here is CSVDKGGEQYF. CDR3 DNA sequence: TGCAGCGTTGATAAGGGGGGAGAGCAGTACTTC.

This clonotype showed up just a few times. This chain links TRBV20-1 with TRBJ2-5; 10 bases line up with TRBD2. Looked up from germline, CDR1 is DFQATT and CDR2 is SNEGSKA (reference sequence). V lost 3 bases to trimming and J lost 4 bases; unmatched junction nucleotides: 5. The CDR3 is 14 amino acids. CDR3 nucleotides: TGCAGTGCTAGCACTTTAGCGGGGGGAGAGACCCAGTACTTC. Translation: CSASTLAGGETQYF.

The chain has TRBV2 and TRBJ2-3, with D perhaps TRBD2 (6 bases). CDR1 and CDR2 from the germline V gene are SNHLY and FYNNEI. CDR3 length: 14 residues. Trimming pared 6 bases from V and 4 bases from J, leaving 14 bases between. CDR3 sequence: CASRETGAADTQYF. CDR3 nucleotide sequence: TGTGCCAGCAGGGAAACGGGAGCCGCAGATACGCAGTATTTT.

This clonotype appeared a few times. The V and J genes are TRBV29-1 and TRBJ2-3, with TRBD2 identical over 9 bases. V was pared by 0 bases and J by 4 bases, with 11 bases of the junction left unmatched. CDR1 and CDR2 (germline): SQVTM, ANQGSEA. This CDR3 is 17 amino acids long. CDR3 sequence reads: CSVEDLPSGEKPDTQYF. The CDR3 bases are TGCAGCGTTGAAGATCTCCCTAGCGGGGAGAAACCAGATACGCAGTATTTT.

The chain employs TRBV29-1 and TRBJ2-1; D is possibly TRBD1 or TRBD2 (5 bases each). The CDR3 totals 16 residues. Germline loops: CDR1 SQVTM, CDR2 ANQGSEA. The V end was cut by 3 bases, the J end by 0 bases, with 15 bases between. CDR3 nucleotide sequence: TGCAGCGTTGAGCTCCGGGACGCAAGCTCCTACAATGAGCAGTTCTTC. The encoded protein is CSVELRDASSYNEQFF.

The V and J genes are TRBV29-1 and TRBJ2-7; no clear D gene. Trimming took off 4 bases at V and 3 bases at J, with 10 bases between the two ends. Germline CDR1 and CDR2: SQVTM and ANQGSEA. The CDR3 covers 12 residues. The CDR3 loop is CSVGPGDYEQYF. Written as DNA, the CDR3 is TGCAGCGTTGGGCCCGGCGACTACGAGCAGTACTTC.

J is TRBJ2-1 and V is TRBV20-1; 15 positions agree with TRBD2. The CDR3 extends over 15 amino acids. Germline V gene lookup returns CDR1 DFQATT and CDR2 SNEGSKA (reference sequence). The trim removed 5 bases at V and 4 bases at J, leaving 3 bases unmatched. The CDR3 region has the DNA TGCAGTGCTGGACTAGCGGGAGGGTATTACAATGAGCAGTTCTTC. Its translation is CSAGLAGGYYNEQFF.